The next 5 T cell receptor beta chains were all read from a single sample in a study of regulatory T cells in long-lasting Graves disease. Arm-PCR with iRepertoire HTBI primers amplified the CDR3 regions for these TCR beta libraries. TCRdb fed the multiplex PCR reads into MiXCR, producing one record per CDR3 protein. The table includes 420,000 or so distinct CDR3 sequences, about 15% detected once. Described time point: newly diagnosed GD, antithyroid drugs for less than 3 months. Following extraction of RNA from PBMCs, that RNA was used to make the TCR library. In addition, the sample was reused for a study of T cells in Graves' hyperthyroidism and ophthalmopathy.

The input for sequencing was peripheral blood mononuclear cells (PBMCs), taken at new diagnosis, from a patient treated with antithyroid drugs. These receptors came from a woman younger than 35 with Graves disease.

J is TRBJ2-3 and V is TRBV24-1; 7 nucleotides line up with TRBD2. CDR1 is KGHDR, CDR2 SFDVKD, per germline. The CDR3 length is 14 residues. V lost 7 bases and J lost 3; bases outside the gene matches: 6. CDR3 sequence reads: CATSGDYLTDTQYF. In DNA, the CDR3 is TGTGCCACCAGCGGGGACTACCTAACAGATACGCAGTATTTT.

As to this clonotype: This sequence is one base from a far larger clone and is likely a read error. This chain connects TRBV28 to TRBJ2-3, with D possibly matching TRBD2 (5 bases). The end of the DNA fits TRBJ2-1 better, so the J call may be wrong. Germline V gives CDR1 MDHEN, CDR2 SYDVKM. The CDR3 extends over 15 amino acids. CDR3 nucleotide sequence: TGTGCCAGCAGTTCCGGGTTGGGAGATAGTAATGAGCAGTTCTTC. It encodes CASSSGLGDSNEQFF.

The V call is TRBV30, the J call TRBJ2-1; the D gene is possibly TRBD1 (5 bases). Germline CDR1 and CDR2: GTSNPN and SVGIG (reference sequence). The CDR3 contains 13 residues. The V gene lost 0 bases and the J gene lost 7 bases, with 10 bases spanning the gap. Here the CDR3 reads CAWSVGQGNEQFF. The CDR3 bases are TGTGCCTGGAGTGTCGGGCAGGGAAATGAGCAGTTCTTC.

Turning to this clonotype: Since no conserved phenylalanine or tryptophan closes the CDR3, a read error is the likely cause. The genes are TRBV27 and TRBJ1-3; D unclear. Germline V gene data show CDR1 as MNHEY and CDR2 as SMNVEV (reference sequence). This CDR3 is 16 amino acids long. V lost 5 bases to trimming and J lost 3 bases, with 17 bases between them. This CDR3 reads CASSAFSVDVGNTIYS. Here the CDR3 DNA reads TGTGCCAGCAGTGCATTTTCTGTGGACGTTGGAAACACCATATATTCT.

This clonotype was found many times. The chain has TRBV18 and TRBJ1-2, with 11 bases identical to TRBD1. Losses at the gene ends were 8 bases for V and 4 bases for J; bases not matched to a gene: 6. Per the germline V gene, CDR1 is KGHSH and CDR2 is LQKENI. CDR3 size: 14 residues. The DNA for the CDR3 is TGTGCCAGCAGCCCGGGACAGGGGGGCTATGGCTACACCTTC. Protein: CASSPGQGGYGYTF.